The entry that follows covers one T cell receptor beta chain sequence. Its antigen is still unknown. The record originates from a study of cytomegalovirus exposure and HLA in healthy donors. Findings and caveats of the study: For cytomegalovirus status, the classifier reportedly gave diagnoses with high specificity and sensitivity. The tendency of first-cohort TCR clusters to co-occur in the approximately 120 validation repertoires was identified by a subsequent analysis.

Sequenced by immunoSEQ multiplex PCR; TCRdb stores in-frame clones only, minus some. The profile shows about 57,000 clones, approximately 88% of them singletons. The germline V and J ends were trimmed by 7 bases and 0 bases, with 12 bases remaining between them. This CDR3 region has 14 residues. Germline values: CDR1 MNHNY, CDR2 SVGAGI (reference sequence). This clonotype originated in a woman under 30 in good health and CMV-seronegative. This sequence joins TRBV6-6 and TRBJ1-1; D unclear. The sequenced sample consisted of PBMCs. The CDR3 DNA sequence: TGTGCCAGCACCCTATTGCAGGTGAACACTGAAGCTTTCTTT. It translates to CASTLLQVNTEAFF.